The 18 T cell receptor beta chains reported below all come from one sample, sequenced in a study of cytomegalovirus exposure and HLA in healthy donors. The PCR employed 60 Vbeta primers together with 13 Jbeta primers. Assay used: immunoSEQ multiplex PCR; TCRdb lists only in-frame clones, some missing. The sample lists roughly 150,000 clones, roughly 80% occurring once. The sample comprised PBMCs. The receptor source for this set is a man in his late teens or twenties in good health and CMV-seropositive.

This sequence joins TRBV4-1 and TRBJ2-1; tentative D call: TRBD2 (6 bases). Germline V CDR1 and CDR2: MGHRA, YSYEKL. The V and J ends lost 7 bases and 2 bases respectively, with 21 bases between them. The CDR3 is 17 amino acids. In DNA form, the CDR3 reads TGCGCCAGCACCCATGGGCGCGAGGAGGGCGCCTACAATGAGCAGTTCTTC. Amino acids: CASTHGREEGAYNEQFF.

The rearrangement links TRBV19 to TRBJ1-2; maybe TRBD1 (5 bases). CDR1 is LNHDA and CDR2 is SQIVND in the germline V gene (reference sequence). The length of the CDR3 is 14 residues. The germline V and J ends were trimmed by 7 bases and 5 bases, with 17 bases remaining between them. CDR3 loop: CASIDLPKGYGYTF. As DNA, the CDR3 is TGTGCCAGTATCGATTTACCCAAGGGGTATGGCTACACCTTC.

The CDR3 nucleotides read TGTGCCAGCTCACTAAGTAACCTAGTTGGCCACGAGCAGTACTTC. The encoded protein is CASSLSNLVGHEQYF. The chain joins TRBV18 to TRBJ2-7; D gene ambiguous. The CDR3 contains 15 residues. Trimming took 4 bases from V and 5 from J, leaving 18 bases between them. Germline V gene lookup returns CDR1 KGHSH and CDR2 LQKENI.

CDR3 nucleotide sequence: TGTGCCAGCAGCGTAGCTACAGGGGGCAATGAGCAGTTCTTC. Protein sequence: CASSVATGGNEQFF. This chain joins TRBV9 and TRBJ2-1, with 8 bases matching TRBD1. Germline values: CDR1 SGDLS, CDR2 YYNGEE. CDR3 length equals 14 residues. J gave up 6 bases and V 0 bases, and 2 bases lay outside the gene matches. Supplemented by reference TRBV9 and TRBJ2-1, the full variable domain reads DSGVTQTPKHLITATGQRVTLRCSPRSGDLSVYWYQQSLDQGLQFLIQYYNGEERAKGNILERFSAQQFPDLHSELNLSSLELGDSALYFCASSVATGGNEQFFGPGTRLTVL.

This clone has just one count. The chain links TRBV6-6 to TRBJ1-2, with D unclear. With 5 bases removed from V and 0 bases from J, the gap between germline ends came to 13 bases. Per the germline V gene, CDR1 is MNHNY and CDR2 is SVGAGI (reference sequence). The CDR3 consists of 15 residues. In DNA form, the CDR3 reads TGTGCCAGCAGTCCACAACGGGTAACTAACTATGGCTACACCTTC. This gives the protein CASSPQRVTNYGYTF.

V usage is TRBV30 and J usage is TRBJ2-1; 10 nucleotides agree with TRBD2. Unmatched junction bases numbered 9, after V lost 5 bases and J lost 5 bases. This CDR3 contains 15 residues. The germline CDR1 and CDR2 sequences are GTSNPN and SVGIG (reference sequence). The DNA of the CDR3 is TGTGCCTGGGGCCCCACTAGCGGGGCGAACAATGAGCAGTTCTTC. As protein: CAWGPTSGANNEQFF.

The table lists this clone with a count of one. The rearrangement joins TRBV2 to TRBJ2-7; the D is unclear. From germline, CDR1 is SNHLY and CDR2 FYNNEI. The CDR3 spans 11 residues. Trimming shortened V by 4 bases and J by 5 bases, and 6 bases separated the two germline ends. Written as DNA, the CDR3 is TGTGCCAGCAGTGTCCGTCACGAGCAGTACTTC. Amino acid sequence: CASSVRHEQYF. The full variable domain, in which reference TRBV2 and TRBJ2-7 provide the parts outside the CDR3, is EPEVTQTPSHQVTQMGQEVILRCVPISNHLYFYWYRQILGQKVEFLVSFYNNEISEKSEIFDDQFSVERPDGSNFTLKIRSTKLEDSAMYFCASSVRHEQYFGPGTRLTVT.

The rearrangement joins TRBV2 to TRBJ2-3, with TRBD2 matching 7 bases. The CDR3 spans 14 residues. Germline V CDR1 and CDR2: SNHLY, FYNNEI. The J segment lost 8 bases and the V segment lost 6 bases, leaving 11 bases of the junction unmatched. DNA for the CDR3: TGTGCCAGCAGGGGACTACCTACAGGCGGTACGCAGTATTTT. This codes for CASRGLPTGGTQYF.

J is TRBJ2-7 and V is TRBV13; 7 bases are shared with TRBD1. Germline CDR1 is PRHDT and CDR2 is FYEKMQ (reference sequence). CDR3 length: 15 amino acids. J gave up 4 bases and V 5 bases, and 11 bases lay outside the gene matches. The CDR3 region has the DNA TGTGCCAGCAGCATAAACAGGGGTCATTTGTACGAGCAGTACTTC. This sequence encodes CASSINRGHLYEQYF.

The chain links TRBV7-2 to TRBJ2-1; the match to TRBD2 covers 10 bases. Germline trimming cut 4 bases from V and 4 bases from J; bases unmatched to any gene: 4. Germline V lookup: CDR1 SGHTA, CDR2 FQGNSA. This CDR3 region has 15 residues. DNA of the CDR3: TGTGCCAGCAGCTCAAGCGGGAGGGGGTACAATGAGCAGTTCTTC. It is translated as CASSSSGRGYNEQFF.

The rearrangement links TRBV15 to TRBJ2-1; 9 bases match TRBD2. The CDR3 spans 15 residues. Germline CDR1 is LNHNV and CDR2 is YYDKDF (reference sequence). Trimming at V came to 5 bases and at J to 5 bases, leaving 7 bases not matched to a gene. This CDR3 is CATSDRLAVNNEQFF. In DNA, the CDR3 is TGTGCCACCAGCGACCGACTAGCGGTAAACAATGAGCAGTTCTTC.

This CDR3 is CASSLDTLAGSYNEQFF. CDR3 DNA sequence: TGTGCCAGCAGCTTAGATACACTAGCGGGGTCCTACAATGAGCAGTTCTTC. The rearrangement links TRBV11-3 to TRBJ2-1; 10 nucleotides line up with TRBD2. The germline V gene encodes CDR1 SGHNT and CDR2 YENEEA. After removal of 0 bases from V and 1 base from J, the junction contained 3 bases not matched to a gene. The CDR3 length is 17 residues.

The sample holds one count of this clone. This chain uses TRBV28 with TRBJ2-5; no definite D call. Gene TRBJ2-7 matches the end of the DNA better, so the J call may be wrong. The CDR3 is 13 amino acids. Germline CDR1 MDHEN, CDR2 SYDVKM. In nucleotides, the CDR3 is TGTGCCAGCAGCCGCCCGGTTGGTTACGAGCAGTACTTC. Amino acids: CASSRPVGYEQYF.

The chain employs TRBV28 and TRBJ1-1; 7 bases align to TRBD1. Germline loops: CDR1 MDHEN, CDR2 SYDVKM. The CDR3 has 15 residues. Trimming took 5 bases from V and 4 from J; bases not matched to a gene: 10. The DNA for the CDR3 is TGTGCCAGCAGTCGGAGGGGGCGCGTCCGCACTGAAGCTTTCTTT. Its translation: CASSRRGRVRTEAFF.

The CDR3 loop is CASSQDRVAGEAYTQYF. CDR3 DNA: TGCGCCAGCAGCCAAGATCGGGTAGCGGGAGAAGCATATACGCAGTATTTT. The gene calls are TRBV4-1 and TRBJ2-3; TRBD2 agrees at 9 bases. The CDR3 has 17 amino acids. Trimming cost V 0 bases and J 7 bases; bases outside gene matches: 11. From germline, CDR1 is MGHRA and CDR2 YSYEKL.

The chain uses TRBV5-4 and TRBJ1-2; 8 positions agree with TRBD1. V was pared by 2 bases and J by 6 bases, with 3 bases of the junction left unmatched. There are 13 residues in the CDR3. Germline V gene sequence: CDR1 SGHNT, CDR2 YYREEE (reference sequence). The CDR3 sequence is CASSFTGGNGYTF. The CDR3, as DNA: TGTGCCAGCAGCTTCACAGGGGGGAATGGCTACACCTTC.

This clone appeared a single time. The rearrangement links TRBV9 to TRBJ2-1; TRBD1 aligns across 11 bases. The CDR3 totals 14 residues. CDR1 is SGDLS and CDR2 is YYNGEE in the germline V gene. V lost 4 bases to trimming and J lost 8 bases; unmatched junction nucleotides: 5. The DNA for the CDR3 is TGTGCCAGCAGCCCTGGACAGGGGGCATATGAGCAGTTCTTC. As protein: CASSPGQGAYEQFF.

This clone was detected a few times. This chain uses TRBV19 with TRBJ1-5; 8 nucleotides match TRBD1. This CDR3 contains 17 residues. Germline CDR1 and CDR2: LNHDA and SQIVND (reference sequence). V gave up 5 bases and J gave up 3 bases; unmatched junction bases: 12. The chain's CDR3 is CASSPIPGGRDNQPQHF. DNA of the CDR3: TGTGCCAGTAGTCCAATTCCAGGGGGCAGGGACAATCAGCCCCAGCATTTT.